A selection of T cell receptor beta chains follows, all from one sample in a study of T cells in tuberculosis. Profiling relied on immunoSEQ multiplex PCR, and the TCRdb table lists in-frame clones only, not all of them. The sample consists of tens of thousands of clones, less than 95% of them appearing once. Sequences were derived from PBMCs, sampled at tuberculosis diagnosis. The receptors originated from an adult with tuberculosis. CDR3s leave out the opening cysteine and the closing phenylalanine or tryptophan. Fields, in order: clone size, V gene, CDR3 length, J gene, CDR3 protein. Rows may omit the clone size; those that give it use once, few, many or a size class.

NA,TRBV5-1,13,TRBJ1-3,ASTLTGYVGNTIY
NA,TRBV9,15,TRBJ1-1,ASSGALGGGRVPEAF
NA,TRBV6-6,11,TRBJ2-6,ASMRTGANVLT
NA,TRBV28,10,TRBJ1-5,ASSPFNQPQH
NA,TRBV11-2,16,TRBJ2-1,ASSLTLSGTGAYNEQF
NA,TRBV4-1,15,TRBJ2-5,ASSQDEALAGWETQY
NA,TRBV7-3,12,TRBJ2-7,ASSSNRAGDEQY
NA,TRBV5-1,13,TRBJ2-1,ASSFDRPRLDEQF
NA,TRBV5-1,11,TRBJ1-5,ASSLAGDQPQH
NA,TRBV19,11,TRBJ2-7,ASSIGALYEQY
few,TRBV4-3,11,TRBJ1-1,ASSQAGNTEAF
NA,TRBV18,14,TRBJ1-1,ASSVFSGHPGTEAF
NA,TRBV7-9,16,TRBJ2-3,ASSSRVTSGGASDTQY
NA,TRBV4-3,14,TRBJ1-4,ASSQAIWTGLEKLF
NA,TRBV7-8,13,TRBJ1-5,ASSSQGDSNQPQH
NA,TRBV5-1,13,TRBJ1-2,ASSVTGQEAYGYT
NA,TRBV6-1,13,TRBJ2-5,ASSGQGTAQETQY
once,TRBV5-1,12,TRBJ2-2,ASSYDRGTGELF
NA,TRBV20-1,8,TRBJ2-7,SAQRYEQY
NA,TRBV10-3,19,TRBJ2-3,AISESIGAILAGRGADTQY
NA,TRBV15,13,TRBJ1-2,ATSGGGESRYGYT
NA,TRBV6-5,12,TRBJ1-4,ASCQGTQSEKLF
once,TRBV25-1,13,TRBJ1-5,ASSPEEGANQPQH
NA,TRBV25-1,13,TRBJ2-1,ASSESWTGFNEQF
NA,TRBV6-1,12,TRBJ1-4,ASSAGIGNEKLF
NA,TRBV19,15,TRBJ2-2,ASSIAHGTANTGELF
NA,TRBV7-2,12,TRBJ2-7,ASSLVGGTYEQY
NA,TRBV14,18,TRBJ2-1,ASSPTAGLAGGDKYNEQF
NA,TRBV7-9,12,TRBJ2-6,ASSLASGANVLT
medium-sized,TRBV25-1,10,TRBJ1-2,ASQTGVNGYT
NA,TRBV7-7,12,TRBJ2-5,ASTSGTFGETQY
NA,TRBV12-5,14,TRBJ2-7,ASGWAVTGHHYEQY
NA,TRBV9,13,TRBJ2-3,ASSVGTGGTDTQY
NA,TRBV7-9,12,TRBJ2-7,ASSLMTVAYEQY
NA,TRBV10-3,11,TRBJ1-1,AMGYGQYTEAF
NA,TRBV19,11,TRBJ1-2,ASSEQGSYGYT
NA,TRBV29-1,11,TRBJ1-5,SVIGQGLGPQH
NA,TRBV25-1,14,TRBJ1-1,ASSDIRPRGNTEAF
NA,TRBV7-2,12,TRBJ2-3,ASSLLVATDTQY
NA,TRBV6-6,14,TRBJ1-5,ASSYGSLLSNQPQH
NA,TRBV29-1,11,TRBJ1-4,STTGETNEKLF
NA,TRBV19,13,TRBJ1-2,ASTPQGTGQGGYT
NA,TRBV29-1,12,TRBJ1-1,SVRQGTSGTEAF
NA,TRBV9,12,TRBJ2-3,ASSISGVPDTQY
NA,TRBV9,14,TRBJ1-3,ASSPGAGEPGNTIY
once,TRBV5-6,12,TRBJ2-7,ASSSTEPPYEQY
once,TRBV5-1,11,TRBJ2-7,ASNTSGSYEQY
once,TRBV11-3,10,TRBJ2-2,ASSSSTGELF
NA,TRBV6-5,9,TRBJ2-1,ASSFLNEQF
NA,TRBV18,15,TRBJ1-1,ASSPLLTMQGNTEAF
NA,TRBV7-3,13,TRBJ1-6,ASSLSPGMDSPLH
NA,TRBV4-3,11,TRBJ2-3,ASSRSRVDTQY
NA,TRBV9,13,TRBJ1-3,ASSVGQVSGNTIY
NA,TRBV7-6,12,TRBJ2-5,ASSPDRGQETQY